The rows below give T cell receptor beta chains drawn from one sample of a study of Ad26.COV2.S vaccination and SARS-CoV-2 variants. Produced via immunoSEQ multiplex PCR; TCRdb's table is partial and in-frame only. Of roughly 270,000 clones listed, roughly 86% are singletons. This specimen was peripheral blood, taken in a trial of Ad26.COV2.S vaccine versus placebo. The receptor set was obtained from a person aged 18 to 65 who received the Ad26.COV2.S COVID-19 vaccine or a placebo. Both conserved end residues are part of each CDR3. The D gene is left open where the match is weak. Rows may omit the clone size; those that give it use once, few, many or a size class.

j_call | clone_size | v_call | cdr3_length | d_call | cdr3_aa | cdr3_nt
TRBJ1-5 | NA | TRBV15 | 13 | NA | CATSRGGSEPQHF | TGTGCCACCAGCAGAGGGGGTTCAGAGCCCCAGCATTTT
TRBJ1-1 | NA | TRBV7-2 | 14 | NA | CASCRDPLCTEAFF | TGTGCCAGCTGCCGGGACCCTCTGTGCACTGAAGCTTTCTTT
TRBJ2-7 | NA | TRBV20-1 | 13 | TRBD2 | CSASLAGVGEQYF | TGCAGTGCTAGTCTTGCGGGAGTCGGCGAGCAGTACTTC
TRBJ2-1 | NA | TRBV18 | 13 | NA | CASSRGQYNEQFF | TGTGCCAGCTCACGGGGACAATACAATGAGCAGTTCTTC
TRBJ2-2 | once | TRBV18 | 15 | TRBD1 | CASSPGTANTGELFF | TGTGCCAGCTCCCCCGGGACAGCGAACACCGGGGAGCTGTTTTTT
TRBJ1-1 | NA | TRBV4-3 | 13 | NA | CASSQRVDYEAFF | TGCGCCAGCAGCCAACGGGTTGACTATGAAGCTTTCTTT
TRBJ1-1 | NA | TRBV19 | 14 | NA | CASNQRGRETEAFF | TGTGCCAGTAATCAACGGGGAAGGGAGACTGAAGCTTTCTTT
TRBJ2-3 | NA | TRBV19 | 14 | TRBD2 | CATQLWGGTDTQYF | TGTGCCACGCAACTGTGGGGGGGTACAGATACGCAGTATTTT
TRBJ1-4 | NA | TRBV18 | 16 | NA | CASSPSGRDGTEKLFF | TGTGCCAGCTCACCCTCCGGCCGGGACGGGACTGAAAAACTGTTTTTT
TRBJ1-2 | NA | TRBV24-1 | 14 | TRBD1 | CATSDTDRDRGYTF | TGTGCCACCAGTGACACGGACAGGGATAGAGGCTACACCTTC
TRBJ1-1 | NA | TRBV29-1 | 13 | TRBD1 | CSVRGQENTEAFF | TGCAGCGTTCGTGGACAGGAGAACACTGAAGCTTTCTTT
TRBJ1-5 | NA | TRBV15 | 17 | NA | CATSRDRRMGVSRAQHF | TGTGCCACCAGCAGAGATCGCCGTATGGGGGTGAGTCGAGCCCAGCATTTT